This T cell receptor (beta chain) was profiled in a study of blood T cell repertoires in COVID-19. Study-wide context: Acute and convalescent COVID-19 specimens originated in the United States, Italy and Spain.

Per the germline V gene, CDR1 is LGHNA and CDR2 is YNFKEQ. V lost 3 bases and J lost 7; bases outside the gene matches: 11. The CDR3 spans 15 residues. Participants' reported clinical history set cohort assignment. In Cohort 3, a recovered donor had either two negative PCRs, clearance, or symptom resolution. TCRdb keeps only in-frame clones here, not all; method: immunoSEQ multiplex PCR. The sample holds roughly 330,000 clones, about 87% seen once. The chain uses TRBV4-2 and TRBJ1-2, with 7 positions matching TRBD1. The sequenced sample was PBMCs or T cells enriched from blood (not recorded which). This clonotype originated in a woman between 25 and 40 years old who had recovered from COVID-19. This CDR3 is CASSHADRDSGGYTF. DNA for the CDR3: TGTGCCAGCAGCCATGCTGATAGGGACAGTGGTGGCTACACCTTC.